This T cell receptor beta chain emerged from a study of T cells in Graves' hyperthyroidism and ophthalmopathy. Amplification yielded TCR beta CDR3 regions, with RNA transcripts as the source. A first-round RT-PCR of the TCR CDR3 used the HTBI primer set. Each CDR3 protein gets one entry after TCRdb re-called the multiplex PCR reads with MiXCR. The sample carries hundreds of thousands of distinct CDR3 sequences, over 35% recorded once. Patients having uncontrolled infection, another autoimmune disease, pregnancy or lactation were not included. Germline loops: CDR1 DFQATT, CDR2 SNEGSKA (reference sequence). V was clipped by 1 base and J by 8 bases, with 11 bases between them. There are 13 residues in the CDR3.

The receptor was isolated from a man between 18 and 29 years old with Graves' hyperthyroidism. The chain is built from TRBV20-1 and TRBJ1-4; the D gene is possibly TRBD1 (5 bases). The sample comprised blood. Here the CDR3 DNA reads TGCAGTGCTAGAGTCGGGGGATGGGAAAAACTGTTTTTT. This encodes CSARVGGWEKLFF.